Listed below are T cell receptor beta chains from one sample, sequenced in a study of T cell changes during pregnancy in multiple sclerosis. Method: immunoSEQ multiplex PCR; TCRdb's copy keeps in-frame clones and lacks some. The sample lists approximately 100,000 clones, about nine tenths seen once, with 1.6% in the top ten. This material consisted of peripheral blood, taken after pregnancy. Every receptor here comes from a female donor with multiple sclerosis, enrolled in a pregnancy study. The CDR3 runs from the conserved cysteine through the conserved F or W. Each record gives: V gene, clone size, CDR3 protein. Clone size, where shown, is once, few, many, or a class for clones that have expanded.

V: TRBV30; size: -; CDR3: CAWIKDNLGDTQYF
V: TRBV11-3; size: -; CDR3: CASSFGQSTGELFF
V: TRBV6-5; size: once; CDR3: CASRGPSYEQYF
V: TRBV7-6; size: -; CDR3: CASSRPGGGGGELFF
V: TRBV18; size: -; CDR3: CASSPPGPYEQYF
V: TRBV18; size: -; CDR3: CASSPAPSYEQYF
V: TRBV5-1; size: -; CDR3: CASSHIAGGRETQYF
V: TRBV28; size: -; CDR3: CAIMTGSLGTGELFF
V: TRBV5-1; size: -; CDR3: CASSLRPGGSEKLFF
V: TRBV28; size: -; CDR3: CASRERDRGAKNIQYF
V: TRBV5-1; size: -; CDR3: CASSFTGTRTETQYF
V: TRBV11-2; size: -; CDR3: CASSLELAGQETQYF
V: TRBV13; size: -; CDR3: CASSEGGQGSTDTQYF
V: TRBV28; size: -; CDR3: CASSLNVVGEQFF
V: TRBV18; size: -; CDR3: CASSEDRGPANYGYTF
V: TRBV9; size: -; CDR3: CASSAGLAGYNEQFF
V: TRBV9; size: once; CDR3: CASSVTSGEETQYF
V: TRBV27; size: -; CDR3: CASRAGFSGNTIYF
V: TRBV6-1; size: -; CDR3: CASSETLPGHFASGNTIYF
V: TRBV12-2; size: -; CDR3: CASRLVRPTGELFF
V: TRBV6-1; size: -; CDR3: CASSEVVLGGTGNTIYF
V: TRBV5-1; size: -; CDR3: CASSGLAGVVGGETQYF
V: TRBV2; size: -; CDR3: CASSELRGSGNEQFF
V: TRBV4-1; size: -; CDR3: CASSPPGTVTYEQYF
V: TRBV7-2; size: -; CDR3: CASSPIGGGSSTDTQYF
V: TRBV27; size: -; CDR3: CASSRGSSTDTQYF
V: TRBV10-1; size: -; CDR3: CASSLRGTGGTFF
V: TRBV7-6; size: few; CDR3: CASSLAAGGPGDTGELFF
V: TRBV5-1; size: -; CDR3: CASSPTGGGAQETQYF
V: TRBV27; size: once; CDR3: CASSPWTGRGPTEAFF
V: TRBV5-6; size: -; CDR3: CASSLGGGRAEAFF
V: TRBV15; size: -; CDR3: CATSSMGRGYTF
V: TRBV13; size: -; CDR3: CASSSRLGGRVDEQYF
V: TRBV5-6; size: -; CDR3: CASRVGVTGGAFGANVLTF
V: TRBV29-1; size: -; CDR3: CSVRRGSDEQYF
V: TRBV30; size: -; CDR3: CAWSVGGRTEGYTF
V: TRBV14; size: -; CDR3: CASSQVQGNYGYTF